These 2 T cell receptor delta chains share one sample of origin, sequenced in a study of gamma-delta chains in newborns, infants, children (dated by TCRdb to between 2017 and 2020). Data came from an Illumina MiSeq. With CATT, TCRdb called clones again from the public reads; duplicate DNA rows were later joined. The sample has around 3,700 delta-chain clones on record, under 1.5% of them singletons. Roughly a fifth of the sample is taken by the ten largest. Sequencing input: blood. These receptors were collected from a child who was a newborn, infant or young child, either healthy, febrile or measles-vaccinated (not recorded which).

This clone was seen a few times. The V call is TRDV2, the J call TRDJ3; TRDD3 matches 13 bases. Looked up from germline, CDR1 is GEAIGNYY and CDR2 is EKD. The CDR3 is 21 amino acids. With V trimmed by 2 bases and J by 2 bases, 11 bases remained unmatched. This CDR3 reads CACDKKYWGIRPAWDTRQMFF. The CDR3 DNA sequence: TGTGCCTGTGACAAAAAATACTGGGGGATACGCCCAGCCTGGGACACCCGACAGATGTTTTTC.

This clone was recorded many times. The likely explanation is a read error, given a far larger clone one base away. The CDR3 spells CARDILGDLTAQLFF. CDR3 coding DNA: TGTGCCCGTGACATACTGGGGGATTTGACAGCACAACTCTTCTTT. The chain joins TRDV2 to TRDJ2; 9 bases line up with TRDD3. The CDR3 covers 15 residues. Per germline, CDR1 GEAIGNYY and CDR2 EKD.